The 31 T cell receptor beta chains presented below share a single source sample, sequenced in a study of blood T cell repertoires in COVID-19. Assay used: immunoSEQ multiplex PCR; TCRdb lists only in-frame clones, some missing. The sample has 180,000 or so clones, about 85% seen once; the top ten hold 9.8%. Sequences were obtained from peripheral blood. These receptors were taken from a woman over 75 with acute or convalescent COVID-19.

The chain employs TRBV5-1 and TRBJ2-3, with 9 bases fitting TRBD2. Germline CDR1 is SGHRS and CDR2 is YFSETQ. The CDR3 extends over 15 amino acids. J gave up 2 bases and V 5 bases, and 6 bases lay outside the gene matches. The CDR3 DNA reads TGCGCCAGCAGTCAGAGCGGGAGGTTCACAGATACGCAGTATTTT. Residues: CASSQSGRFTDTQYF. Filled out from reference TRBV5-1 and TRBJ2-3, the complete variable domain reads KAGVTQTPRYLIKTRGQQVTLSCSPISGHRSVSWYQQTPGQGLQFLFEYFSETQRNKGNFPGRFSGRQFSNSRSEMNVSTLELGDSALYLCASSQSGRFTDTQYFGPGTRLTVL.

The J gene is TRBJ1-4, the V gene TRBV24-1; TRBD1 agrees at 9 bases. From germline, CDR1 is KGHDR and CDR2 SFDVKD. V dropped 4 bases and J dropped 7; count of bases not matched to a gene: 6. The CDR3 has 15 residues. CDR3 in amino acids: CATSENRGRSEKLFF. The CDR3, as DNA: TGTGCCACCAGTGAAAACAGGGGGCGCAGTGAAAAACTGTTTTTT.

Many counts were recorded for this clone. The genes are TRBV6-6 and TRBJ1-6; D remains unclear. Per the germline V gene, CDR1 is MNHNY and CDR2 is SVGAGI (reference sequence). The CDR3 contains 13 residues. Trimming removed 2 bases at V and 10 bases at J, with 9 bases between. CDR3 in DNA: TGTGCCAGCAGTTACGAGGTTCGATCACCCCTCCACTTT. Translating gives CASSYEVRSPLHF.

The chain recombines TRBV2 with TRBJ2-2, with a tentative D call TRBD2 (5 bases). V lost 7 bases, J lost 4 bases, and 10 bases lay in between. Germline CDR1 reads SNHLY; CDR2 reads FYNNEI. This CDR3 comprises 13 residues. CDR3 loop: CASTGYSTGELFF. Written as DNA, the CDR3 is TGTGCCAGCACGGGGTATAGCACCGGGGAGCTGTTTTTT.

This clone has just one count. The V gene is TRBV21-1, the J gene TRBJ2-7; whether TRBD1, the table's D call, matches the DNA was not checked. TRBV21-1 is shown as a pseudogene. CDR3 length: 14 amino acids. The CDR3 protein is CASSKETSSYEQYF. For the CDR3, the DNA is TGTGCCAGCAGCAAAGAGACATCATCCTACGAGCAGTACTTC.

The chain uses TRBV18 and TRBJ2-2, with D perhaps TRBD2 (6 bases). Germline V lookup: CDR1 KGHSH, CDR2 LQKENI. Trimming cost V 6 bases and J 1 base, with 12 bases left between them. This CDR3 has 15 residues. CDR3 in amino acids: CASSSGTGNTGELFF. The CDR3 DNA reads TGTGCCAGCTCCTCCGGGACTGGGAACACCGGGGAGCTGTTTTTT.

The rearrangement uses TRBV9 and TRBJ2-1; 8 bases map to TRBD2. The CDR3 is made up of 17 amino acids. Germline values: CDR1 SGDLS, CDR2 YYNGEE. The ends lost 0 bases at V and 8 bases at J; junction bases unmatched: 13. The CDR3 reads CASSVASLAGLGDEQFF. CDR3 nucleotides: TGTGCCAGCAGCGTAGCCTCCCTAGCGGGTCTAGGGGATGAGCAGTTCTTC.

V gene TRBV3-1 (or the pseudogene TRBV3-2) combines with J gene TRBJ2-7; 8 bases fit TRBD2. CDR1 LGHDT and CDR2 YNNKEL come from the germline V gene (reference sequence). The CDR3 runs 16 residues. V shed 4 bases, J shed 2 bases, and the junction held 10 bases outside the gene matches. This CDR3 reads CASSRHARGAPYEQYF. CDR3 sequence (DNA): TGTGCCAGCAGCCGCCATGCGCGGGGGGCCCCCTACGAGCAGTACTTC.

This clone was seen a few times. V is TRBV27 and J is TRBJ1-4; TRBD1 might be the D (5 bases). This CDR3 has 16 residues. V was pared by 5 bases and J by 6 bases, with 19 bases between. CDR1 is MNHEY and CDR2 is SMNVEV in the germline V gene (reference sequence). This chain's CDR3 is CASSPFSGRAHEKLFF. CDR3 DNA sequence: TGTGCCAGCAGTCCCTTCTCCGGCAGGGCCCATGAAAAACTGTTTTTT.

This rearrangement joins TRBV11-2 to TRBJ2-7; TRBD2 matches 7 bases. After removal of 0 bases from V and 6 bases from J, the junction contained 8 bases not matched to a gene. This CDR3 contains 15 residues. The germline CDR1 and CDR2 sequences are SGHAT and FQNNGV. CDR3 sequence (DNA): TGTGCCAGCAGCTTAGATCGGTGGGGGGGGAGCGAGCAGTACTTC. Encoded protein: CASSLDRWGGSEQYF.

The chain couples TRBV27 to TRBJ2-7; perhaps TRBD1 as D (6 bases). The V gene's germline CDR1 is MNHEY and CDR2 SMNVEV (reference sequence). This CDR3 contains 13 residues. Trimming removed 7 bases at V and 3 bases at J, with 13 bases between. The CDR3 spells CASKGHSFYEQYF. The CDR3 bases are TGTGCCAGCAAGGGACACTCGTTCTACGAGCAGTACTTC.

The chain couples TRBV24-1 to TRBJ2-3; possibly TRBD2 for D (5 bases). CDR3 length: 14 amino acids. V shed 4 bases and J shed 4 bases, with 11 bases lying between them. CDR1 and CDR2 from the germline V gene are KGHDR and SFDVKD. The CDR3 is CATSDPAESDTQYF. The CDR3 bases are TGTGCCACCAGTGACCCAGCGGAGTCAGATACGCAGTATTTT.

The rearrangement uses TRBV19 and TRBJ1-2; 7 bases map to TRBD1. The CDR3 is made up of 14 amino acids. Germline V gives CDR1 LNHDA, CDR2 SQIVND (reference sequence). V dropped 5 bases and J dropped 5; count of bases not matched to a gene: 8. CDR3: CASSPRDSLYGYTF. CDR3 coding DNA: TGTGCCAGTAGTCCAAGGGACAGCCTATATGGCTACACCTTC.

The chain employs TRBV7-8 and TRBJ2-7; D possibly corresponds to TRBD1 (6 bases). Germline values: CDR1 SGHVS, CDR2 FQNEAQ. CDR3 size: 16 residues. Trimming cost V 1 base and J 6 bases, with 19 bases left between them. The CDR3 DNA sequence: TGTGCCAGCAGCTTAGGAAATAGGGGCCAAGGGGGCGAGCAGTACTTC. Protein sequence: CASSLGNRGQGGEQYF.

The chain carries TRBV19 and TRBJ1-5; D possibly corresponds to TRBD1 (6 bases). CDR3 size: 14 residues. Germline CDR1 and CDR2: LNHDA and SQIVND (reference sequence). V lost 6 bases, J lost 4 bases, and 13 bases lay in between. Written as DNA, the CDR3 is TGTGCCAGTAGCTCCGGGACATCGAATCAGCCCCAGCATTTT. Residues: CASSSGTSNQPQHF. The full variable domain, with the rest looked up from reference TRBV19 and TRBJ1-5, is DGGITQSPKYLFRKEGQNVTLSCEQNLNHDAMYWYRQDPGQGLRLIYYSQIVNDFQKGDIAEGYSVSREKKESFPLTVTSAQKNPTAFYLCASSSGTSNQPQHFGDGTRLSIL.

The chain combines TRBV7-2 with TRBJ1-5, with TRBD1 matching 8 bases. The CDR3 consists of 15 residues. J was trimmed by 5 bases and V by 2 bases; bases with no gene match: 5. Germline assignment: CDR1 SGHTA and CDR2 FQGNSA. The CDR3 is CASSLLQGAHQPQHF. DNA of the CDR3: TGTGCCAGCAGCTTACTGCAGGGGGCCCATCAGCCCCAGCATTTT. Full variable domain (outside the CDR3, taken from reference TRBV7-2 and TRBJ1-5): GAGVSQSPSNKVTEKGKDVELRCDPISGHTALYWYRQSLGQGLEFLIYFQGNSAPDKSGLPSDRFSAERTGGSVSTLTIQRTQQEDSAVYLCASSLLQGAHQPQHFGDGTRLSIL.

CDR3 residues: CASSLSPAPGAYEQYF. The CDR3, as DNA: TGTGCCAGCAGTTTATCACCCGCCCCCGGGGCCTACGAGCAGTACTTC. The chain couples TRBV27 to TRBJ2-7, with a weak D call TRBD2 (5 bases). The CDR3 has 16 amino acids. The germline CDR1 and CDR2 sequences are MNHEY and SMNVEV (reference sequence). The V gene lost 0 bases and the J gene lost 2 bases, with 14 bases spanning the gap.

This chain uses TRBV19 with TRBJ1-5; 7 positions agree with TRBD1. The CDR3 length is 18 residues. The trim removed 3 bases at V and 0 bases at J, leaving 11 bases unmatched. The germline CDR1 and CDR2 sequences are LNHDA and SQIVND (reference sequence). The CDR3 is CASSIDGTAFFSNQPQHF. The CDR3, as DNA: TGTGCCAGTAGTATCGACGGGACAGCATTTTTTAGCAATCAGCCCCAGCATTTT.

V and J are TRBV19 and TRBJ1-5; 8 nucleotides match TRBD1. V lost 7 bases and J lost 0; bases outside the gene matches: 14. Germline V gene sequence: CDR1 LNHDA, CDR2 SQIVND (reference sequence). This CDR3 has 18 residues. The CDR3: CASTRRGVDRGSNQPQHF. The CDR3 region has the DNA TGTGCCAGTACCCGACGTGGGGTCGACAGGGGTAGCAATCAGCCCCAGCATTTT.

The genes are TRBV19 and TRBJ2-7, with unresolved D. This CDR3 has 14 amino acids. Germline V gene data show CDR1 as LNHDA and CDR2 as SQIVND (reference sequence). The V end was cut by 5 bases, the J end by 2 bases, with 13 bases between. DNA for the CDR3: TGTGCCAGTAGTTTAAACAGACGACCCTACGAGCAGTACTTC. It specifies CASSLNRRPYEQYF.

The chain is built from TRBV15 and TRBJ1-4; 7 positions match TRBD1. The V gene's germline CDR1 is LNHNV and CDR2 YYDKDF (reference sequence). Unmatched junction bases numbered 15, after V lost 6 bases and J lost 8 bases. The CDR3 totals 16 residues. CDR3 in amino acids: CATSPDRLHGGEKLFF. DNA for the CDR3: TGTGCCACCAGTCCGGACAGGCTCCACGGCGGAGAAAAACTGTTTTTT.

The rearrangement uses TRBV3-1 (or the pseudogene TRBV3-2) and TRBJ2-7, with 8 bases that match TRBD1. V was clipped by 1 base and J by 2 bases; unmatched bases: 7. The CDR3 spans 16 residues. Germline-derived CDR1 and CDR2 are LGHDT and YNNKEL (reference sequence). CDR3: CASSQGTGTGTYEQYF. As DNA, the CDR3 is TGTGCCAGCAGCCAAGGCACCGGGACAGGAACCTACGAGCAGTACTTC.

This clone was seen just once. The rearrangement uses TRBV6-6 and TRBJ1-5, with 8 bases fitting TRBD1. The CDR3 consists of 14 residues. Germline V CDR1 and CDR2: MNHNY, SVGAGI (reference sequence). With 4 bases clipped from V and 4 bases from J, the junction kept 3 bases outside the gene matches. Written as DNA, the CDR3 is TGTGCCAGCAGTTCAGGGGGCGGGAATCAGCCCCAGCATTTT. Amino acids: CASSSGGGNQPQHF.

The J gene is TRBJ1-1, the V gene TRBV24-1; weak D call: TRBD1 (5 bases). The V gene lost 9 bases and the J gene lost 4 bases, with 14 bases spanning the gap. Germline CDR1 and CDR2: KGHDR and SFDVKD. This CDR3 region has 13 residues. The CDR3 is CATPPAGFTEAFF. The CDR3 DNA reads as TGTGCCACCCCCCCTGCAGGGTTCACTGAAGCTTTCTTT.

This clone has a handful of counts. J is TRBJ2-7 and V is TRBV7-9; D unclear. CDR1 and CDR2 from the germline V gene are SEHNR and FQNEAQ (reference sequence). V gave up 2 bases and J gave up 6 bases, with 8 bases separating them. CDR3 length: 12 residues. CDR3 loop: CASSLIPSEQYF. CDR3 in DNA: TGTGCCAGCAGCTTAATCCCCTCCGAGCAGTACTTC.

This clone has only one observation. The chain joins TRBV30 to TRBJ1-4; 8 nucleotides agree with TRBD1. This CDR3 has 11 amino acids. Trimming at V came to 5 bases and at J to 8 bases, leaving 1 base not matched to a gene. The V gene's germline CDR1 is GTSNPN and CDR2 SVGIG (reference sequence). CDR3 region: CAWGDREKLFF. The CDR3, as DNA: TGTGCCTGGGGGGACAGGGAAAAACTGTTTTTT.

The chain is built from TRBV3-1 (or the pseudogene TRBV3-2) and TRBJ2-7; TRBD1 is a possible D gene (5 bases). The germline V gene encodes CDR1 LGHDT and CDR2 YNNKEL (reference sequence). There are 16 residues in the CDR3. V lost 3 bases and J lost 0, with 15 bases in between. CDR3 bases: TGTGCCAGCAGCCAGGGTAGGTGGGGCAGCTCCTACGAGCAGTACTTC. The encoded protein is CASSQGRWGSSYEQYF.

The chain couples TRBV19 to TRBJ1-2; possible D gene TRBD1, 6 bases. V lost 3 bases and J lost 1, with 15 bases in between. The CDR3 covers 16 residues. The V gene's germline CDR1 is LNHDA and CDR2 SQIVND (reference sequence). CDR3 loop: CASSIVQDRLNYGYTF. Here the CDR3 DNA reads TGTGCCAGTAGTATCGTTCAGGACAGACTTAACTATGGCTACACCTTC.

This chain links TRBV5-1 with TRBJ1-1; the match to TRBD1 covers 8 bases. The V segment lost 3 bases and the J segment 2 bases; nucleotides outside the gene matches: 9. The length of the CDR3 is 16 residues. CDR1 is SGHRS and CDR2 is YFSETQ in the germline V gene. Here the CDR3 DNA reads TGCGCCAGCAGCTCCCTTACAGGGGGTGAAAACACTGAAGCTTTCTTT. It translates to CASSSLTGGENTEAFF.

The CDR3 DNA is TGTGCCAGCGGAGTAGGACAGGGCCAGCCCCAGCATTTT. It yields the protein CASGVGQGQPQHF. The gene calls are TRBV3-1 (or the pseudogene TRBV3-2) and TRBJ1-5; 8 nucleotides align to TRBD1. This CDR3 is 13 amino acids long. V was clipped by 8 bases and J by 7 bases; unmatched bases: 7. The germline CDR1 and CDR2 sequences are LGHDT and YNNKEL (reference sequence).

The J gene is TRBJ2-4, the V gene TRBV19, with TRBD1 identical over 9 bases. The CDR3 runs to 14 residues. Germline assignment: CDR1 LNHDA and CDR2 SQIVND (reference sequence). V was pared by 6 bases and J by 7 bases, with 7 bases of the junction left unmatched. The CDR3 nucleotides read TGTGCCAGTAGGAGAGGGACAGGGCCGAACATTCAGTACTTC. As protein: CASRRGTGPNIQYF.